Listed below are T cell receptor beta chains from one sample, sequenced in a study of blood T cell repertoires in COVID-19. The data were produced by immunoSEQ multiplex PCR, yet TCRdb's version contains in-frame clones alone and is incomplete. The sample has around 130,000 clones; 70% to 90% are singletons. Sequencing was carried out using peripheral blood. Receptors were obtained from a man aged 60 to 69 with acute or convalescent COVID-19. Each CDR3 is given with its conserved first and last residue. A D gene is named only where the DNA matches it firmly. Size values are once, few and many counts, or a class for expanded clones, and some rows have none.

d_call,v_call,j_call,clone_size,cdr3_aa,cdr3_nt
NA,TRBV29-1,TRBJ2-7,NA,CSVDLPHKRLSYEQYF,TGCAGCGTTGATTTACCACACAAACGACTCTCCTACGAGCAGTACTTC
TRBD2,TRBV9,TRBJ2-3,NA,CASRNGTSETDTQYF,TGTGCCAGCAGAAACGGGACTAGCGAGACAGATACGCAGTATTTT
TRBD1,TRBV29-1,TRBJ2-7,NA,CSALVRDRAYGQYF,TGCAGCGCCCTAGTGAGGGACAGGGCTTACGGGCAGTACTTC
NA,TRBV28,TRBJ1-2,NA,CASSLPRGGYTF,TGTGCCAGCAGTTTACCCAGGGGCGGCTACACCTTC
TRBD2,TRBV28,TRBJ2-5,once,CASSFAGVETQYF,TGTGCCAGCAGTTTTGCGGGAGTAGAGACCCAGTACTTC
NA,TRBV5-1,TRBJ2-7,few,CASSTGRSYEQYF,TGCGCCAGCTCGACCGGAAGGAGTTACGAGCAGTACTTC
NA,TRBV18,TRBJ2-2,NA,CASSPTGPNTGELFF,TGTGCCAGCTCACCTACAGGGCCGAACACCGGGGAGCTGTTTTTT
TRBD1,TRBV18,TRBJ2-2,once,CASSPPAGGYANTGELFF,TGTGCCAGCTCACCACCGGCAGGGGGCTACGCGAACACCGGGGAGCTGTTTTTT
TRBD2,TRBV7-3,TRBJ2-7,NA,CASSPRLAGTSHEQYF,TGTGCCAGCAGCCCTAGACTAGCGGGAACGTCCCACGAGCAGTACTTC
TRBD1,TRBV9,TRBJ1-2,NA,CASSTQGNYGYTF,TGTGCCAGCAGCACACAGGGGAACTATGGCTACACCTTC
NA,TRBV12-5,TRBJ1-1,NA,CASGLAAGEHTEAFF,TGTGCTAGTGGTTTGGCGGCGGGGGAGCACACTGAAGCTTTCTTT
TRBD1,TRBV11-2,TRBJ2-1,NA,CASSLRQGSYNEQFF,TGTGCCAGCAGCTTACGACAGGGTTCCTACAATGAGCAGTTCTTC
TRBD2,TRBV7-9,TRBJ2-1,few,CASSLPLRLAGRYNEQFF,TGTGCCAGCAGCTTACCCCTCCGACTAGCGGGAAGGTACAATGAGCAGTTCTTC
TRBD1,TRBV14,TRBJ2-1,NA,CASSQDRGGWGSYNEQFF,TGTGCCAGCAGCCAAGATCGAGGGGGCTGGGGCTCCTACAATGAGCAGTTCTTC
NA,TRBV7-9,TRBJ2-1,NA,CASSLDLVEQFF,TGTGCCAGCAGCTTAGACCTAGTTGAGCAGTTCTTC
NA,TRBV6-6,TRBJ1-5,NA,CASSYSGSQPQHF,TGTGCCAGCAGTTACTCGGGCAGCCAGCCCCAGCATTTT
TRBD1,TRBV27,TRBJ2-7,NA,CASSFIPGQEIREQYF,TGTGCCAGCAGTTTCATCCCGGGACAGGAGATCCGCGAGCAGTACTTC
TRBD1,TRBV7-9,TRBJ2-5,NA,CASSSSGTGIQETQYF,TGTGCCAGCAGCTCGAGCGGGACAGGGATACAAGAGACCCAGTACTTC
NA,TRBV5-6,TRBJ2-5,NA,CASRTRGSQRETQYF,TGTGCCAGCAGGACGAGGGGGTCCCAAAGGGAGACCCAGTACTTC
NA,TRBV2,TRBJ2-3,NA,CASITRKAAVDTQYF,TGTGCCAGCATTACACGGAAGGCGGCCGTAGATACGCAGTATTTT
NA,TRBV5-4,TRBJ2-2,NA,CASSPPSAGELFF,TGTGCCAGCAGCCCGCCTTCGGCCGGGGAGCTGTTTTTT
TRBD2,TRBV6-5,TRBJ2-7,NA,CASSYSRAGEGYEQYF,TGTGCCAGCAGTTACTCGAGGGCCGGGGAGGGCTACGAGCAGTACTTC
NA,TRBV6-5,TRBJ2-7,NA,CASSREGYSYEQYF,TGTGCCAGCAGTAGAGAGGGCTACTCCTACGAGCAGTACTTC
TRBD1,TRBV19,TRBJ1-5,once,CATRTGSDQPQHF,TGTGCCACTAGGACAGGGTCCGATCAGCCCCAGCATTTT
TRBD1,TRBV6-2/TRBV6-3,TRBJ2-7,NA,CASSSLGTGRAYEQYF,TGTGCCAGCAGTTCACTCGGGACAGGGCGAGCCTACGAGCAGTACTTC
NA,TRBV4-3,TRBJ2-4,NA,CASSQDKEGYKNIQYF,TGCGCCAGCAGCCAAGATAAGGAGGGGTACAAAAACATTCAGTACTTC
NA,TRBV7-3,TRBJ2-3,NA,CASSPQGSTDTQYF,TGTGCCAGCAGCCCCCAGGGAAGCACAGATACGCAGTATTTT
TRBD2,TRBV7-8,TRBJ2-7,NA,CASSLGGLAGYEQYF,TGTGCCAGCAGCTTAGGGGGACTAGCGGGATACGAGCAGTACTTC
TRBD1,TRBV2,TRBJ2-1,NA,CASSVTGDPIISEQFF,TGTGCCAGCAGTGTAACAGGGGACCCTATCATCAGTGAGCAGTTCTTC
TRBD2,TRBV9,TRBJ2-1,few,CASSVGASGTYNEQFF,TGTGCCAGCAGCGTAGGGGCTAGCGGTACCTACAATGAGCAGTTCTTC
NA,TRBV3-1/TRBV3-2,TRBJ1-6,NA,CASSHGSVYNSPLHF,TGTGCCAGCAGCCATGGCAGCGTCTATAATTCACCCCTCCACTTT
TRBD2,TRBV7-9,TRBJ2-1,NA,CASSSPGGGGYNEQFF,TGTGCCAGCAGCTCACCAGGCGGGGGGGGCTACAATGAGCAGTTCTTC
NA,TRBV28,TRBJ1-1,once,CASSYRANTEAFF,TGTGCCAGCAGTTACAGGGCCAACACTGAAGCTTTCTTT
NA,TRBV7-2,TRBJ2-1,few,CASSRAGANEQFF,TGTGCCAGCAGCCGCGCAGGGGCCAATGAGCAGTTCTTC
NA,TRBV6-5,TRBJ2-5,NA,CASISSGSETQYF,TGTGCCAGCATTTCGAGCGGGTCAGAGACCCAGTACTTC
NA,TRBV6-5,TRBJ1-5,NA,CASGGIRQPQHF,TGTGCCAGCGGAGGGATACGACAGCCCCAGCATTTT
NA,TRBV27,TRBJ1-1,many,CASSLSARANTEAFF,TGTGCCAGCAGTTTATCAGCCAGGGCGAACACTGAAGCTTTCTTT